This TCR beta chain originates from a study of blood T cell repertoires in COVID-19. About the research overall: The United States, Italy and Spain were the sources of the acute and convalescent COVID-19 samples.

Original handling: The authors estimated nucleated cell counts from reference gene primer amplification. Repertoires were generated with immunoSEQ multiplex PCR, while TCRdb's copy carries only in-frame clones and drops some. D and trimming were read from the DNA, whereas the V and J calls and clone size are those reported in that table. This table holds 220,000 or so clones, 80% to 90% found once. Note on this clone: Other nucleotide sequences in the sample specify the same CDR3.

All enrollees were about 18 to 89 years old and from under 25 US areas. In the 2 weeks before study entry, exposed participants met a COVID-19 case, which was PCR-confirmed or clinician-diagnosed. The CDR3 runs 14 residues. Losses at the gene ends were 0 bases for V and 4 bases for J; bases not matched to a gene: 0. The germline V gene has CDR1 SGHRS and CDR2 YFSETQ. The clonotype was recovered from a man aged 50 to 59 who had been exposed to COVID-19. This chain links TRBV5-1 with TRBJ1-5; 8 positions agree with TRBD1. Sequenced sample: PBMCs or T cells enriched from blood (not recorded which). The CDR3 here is CASSLGTGNQPQHF. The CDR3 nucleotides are TGCGCCAGCAGCTTGGGGACAGGGAATCAGCCCCAGCATTTT.